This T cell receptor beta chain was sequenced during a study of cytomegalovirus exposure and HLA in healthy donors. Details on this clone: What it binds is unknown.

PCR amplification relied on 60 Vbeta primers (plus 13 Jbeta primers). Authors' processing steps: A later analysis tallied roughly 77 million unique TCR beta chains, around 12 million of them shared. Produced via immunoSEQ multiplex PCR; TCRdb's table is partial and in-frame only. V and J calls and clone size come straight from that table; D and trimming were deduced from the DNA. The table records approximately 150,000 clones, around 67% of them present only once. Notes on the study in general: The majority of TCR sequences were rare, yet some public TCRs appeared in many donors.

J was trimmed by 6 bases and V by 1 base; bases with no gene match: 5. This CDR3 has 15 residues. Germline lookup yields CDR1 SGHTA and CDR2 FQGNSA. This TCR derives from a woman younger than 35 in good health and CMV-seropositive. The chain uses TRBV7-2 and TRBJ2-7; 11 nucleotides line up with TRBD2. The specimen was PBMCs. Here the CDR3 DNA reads TGTGCCAGCAGCTTAGGATCGACTAGCGGGGTCGAGCAGTACTTC. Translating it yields CASSLGSTSGVEQYF.